The 22 T cell receptor beta chains listed next were all sequenced from one sample in a study of a mutant IDH1 vaccine in newly diagnosed glioma. Repertoires were generated with immunoSEQ multiplex PCR, while TCRdb's copy carries only in-frame clones and drops some. Of 85,000 to 100,000 clones detected, roughly 90% appear once; the ten largest clones hold roughly 0.54%. Time point specified: baseline, week 1 (first vaccination visit). The treatment is: pre-vaccination baseline after standard-of-care therapy. The sample in question was PBMCs, obtained from a glioma patient treated with radiotherapy, temozolomide or both. These receptors were collected from a woman aged 45 to 65 with glioma.

This sequence joins TRBV19 and TRBJ1-5, with 12 bases fitting TRBD1. The CDR3 covers 15 residues. Germline assignment: CDR1 LNHDA and CDR2 SQIVND (reference sequence). Trimming cost V 5 bases and J 6 bases; bases outside gene matches: 5. The CDR3, as DNA: TGTGCCAGTAGTTCCGGGACAGGGGGCGGTCAGCCCCAGCATTTT. Translating gives CASSSGTGGGQPQHF.

The chain uses TRBV30 and TRBJ1-3; 7 bases map to TRBD1. Germline assignment: CDR1 GTSNPN and CDR2 SVGIG (reference sequence). V was clipped by 0 bases and J by 4 bases; unmatched bases: 9. CDR3 length: 16 amino acids. The CDR3 nucleotides read TGTGCCTGGAGTGTACAGGGGCCGGGGGCGGGAAACACCATATATTTT. Translated: CAWSVQGPGAGNTIYF. The full variable domain, rest sourced from reference TRBV30 and TRBJ1-3, is SQTIHQWPATLVQPVGSPLSLECTVEGTSNPNLYWYRQAAGRGLQLLFYSVGIGQISSEVPQNLSASRPQDRQFILSSKKLLLSDSGFYLCAWSVQGPGAGNTIYFGEGSWLTVV.

The DNA for the CDR3 is TGTGCCAGCAGTCCCGGGGCCCTAGAGACCCAGTACTTC. As protein: CASSPGALETQYF. The chain recombines TRBV28 with TRBJ2-5; D tentatively reads TRBD1 or TRBD2 (5 bases each). The ends were cut back, 5 bases at V and 4 bases at J, with 11 bases in the middle. The CDR3 is 13 amino acids. CDR1 is MDHEN and CDR2 is SYDVKM in the germline V gene.

The chain employs TRBV6-6 and TRBJ1-4, with D uncertain. There are 15 residues in the CDR3. CDR1 MNHNY and CDR2 SVGAGI come from the germline V gene (reference sequence). Between the trimmed V and J ends, which lost 7 bases and 1 base, there was a span of 13 bases. The CDR3: CASTSTWGTNEKLFF. The CDR3 nucleotides are TGTGCCAGCACCTCAACGTGGGGAACTAATGAAAAACTGTTTTTT.

The chain carries TRBV21-1 and TRBJ2-4; the DNA was not used to check the table's D call, TRBD2. TRBV21-1 is listed as a pseudogene. The CDR3 consists of 18 residues. The CDR3 nucleotides read TGTGCCAGCAGCAAAGGACTAGCGGGAGGCCGTCCCAAAAACATTCAGTACTTC. This sequence encodes CASSKGLAGGRPKNIQYF.

The chain has TRBV6-5 and TRBJ1-1; tentatively, D is TRBD1 (6 bases). The germline CDR1 and CDR2 sequences are MNHEY and SVGAGI. CDR3 length: 13 amino acids. The germline V and J ends were trimmed by 8 bases and 6 bases, with 16 bases remaining between them. The CDR3 sequence is CASEGERTAEAFF. DNA for the CDR3: TGTGCCAGCGAGGGGGAGAGGACAGCTGAAGCTTTCTTT.

This clone came up once. The chain is built from TRBV9 and TRBJ2-6, with 8 bases aligning to TRBD1. CDR1 is SGDLS and CDR2 is YYNGEE in the germline V gene. The CDR3 runs 21 residues. V lost 3 bases, J lost 1 base, and 18 bases stayed unmatched. The DNA of the CDR3 is TGTGCCAGCAGCGGACACAGGGGGGTTATTAGTTGGGATTCTGGGGCCAACGTCCTGACTTTC. It encodes CASSGHRGVISWDSGANVLTF.

The chain links TRBV5-1 to TRBJ2-5; D not resolved. Deletions cut 0 bases from V and 2 bases from J, with 14 bases between. Germline lookup yields CDR1 SGHRS and CDR2 YFSETQ. The CDR3 runs 16 residues. The CDR3 sequence: CASSLAGEPLQETQYF. The CDR3 DNA sequence: TGCGCCAGCAGCTTGGCCGGAGAACCGCTTCAAGAGACCCAGTACTTC.

The chain links TRBV6-4 to TRBJ2-7; no definite D call. The germline V gene has CDR1 MRHNA and CDR2 SNTAGT. Trimming pared 7 bases from V and 1 base from J, leaving 8 bases between. CDR3 length: 12 residues. The CDR3 nucleotides are TGTGCCAGCACCCGCGGATCCTACGAGCAGTACTTC. Amino acid sequence: CASTRGSYEQYF.

The genes are TRBV25-1 and TRBJ2-1, with D hard to call. Germline CDR1 and CDR2: MGHDK and SYGVNS. Trimming pared 2 bases from V and 2 bases from J, leaving 4 bases between. The length of the CDR3 is 13 residues. CDR3 nucleotide sequence: TGTGCCAGCAGTGAAGGGGCCTACAATGAGCAGTTCTTC. Amino acid sequence: CASSEGAYNEQFF.

The V gene is TRBV10-3, the J gene TRBJ2-3; the D is unclear. The CDR3 totals 15 residues. Germline values: CDR1 ENHRY, CDR2 SYGVKD. The V end was cut by 2 bases, the J end by 1 base, with 10 bases between. The CDR3, as DNA: TGTGCCATCAGTGAGGGGAATGAGGGCACAGATACGCAGTATTTT. As protein: CAISEGNEGTDTQYF.

The chain carries TRBV5-5 and TRBJ1-5; D is uncertain. This CDR3 region has 12 residues. With 5 bases removed from V and 6 bases from J, the gap between germline ends came to 9 bases. From germline, CDR1 is SGHKS and CDR2 YYEKEE (reference sequence). CDR3 nucleotide sequence: TGTGCCAGCAGGGATCGTCCTCAGCCCCAGCATTTT. The encoded protein is CASRDRPQPQHF.

The chain employs TRBV2 and TRBJ2-7; D not certain. Germline V gene sequence: CDR1 SNHLY, CDR2 FYNNEI. The V end lost 6 bases, the J end lost 3 bases, and 12 bases lay between the germline ends. The CDR3 loop spans 13 amino acids. CDR3 sequence: CASRRNLNYEQYF. DNA for the CDR3: TGTGCCAGCAGGCGGAACTTAAACTACGAGCAGTACTTC.

This chain uses TRBV27 with TRBJ2-2; tentatively, D is TRBD1 (6 bases). CDR3 length: 13 residues. Germline CDR1 MNHEY, CDR2 SMNVEV (reference sequence). The V end was cut by 6 bases, the J end by 6 bases, with 11 bases between. The chain's CDR3 is CASRGNRAGELFF. Written as DNA, the CDR3 is TGTGCCAGCAGGGGGAACAGGGCCGGGGAGCTGTTTTTT.

V gene TRBV13 combines with J gene TRBJ2-5; weak D call: TRBD1 (5 bases). Between the trimmed V and J ends, which lost 3 bases and 2 bases, there was a span of 7 bases. The V gene's germline CDR1 is PRHDT and CDR2 FYEKMQ (reference sequence). This CDR3 spans 13 amino acids. In DNA, the CDR3 is TGTGCCAGCAGCTTCGACAGTCAAGAGACCCAGTACTTC. This sequence encodes CASSFDSQETQYF.

In this sample, this clone turned up once. The chain carries TRBV5-1 and TRBJ2-7; perhaps TRBD1 as D (6 bases). Germline V CDR1 and CDR2: SGHRS, YFSETQ. The V end lost 3 bases, the J end lost 1 base, and 11 bases lay between the germline ends. The CDR3 runs to 14 residues. CDR3 in DNA: TGCGCCAGCAGCTCCCGGACAGAGTCCTACGAGCAGTACTTC. This sequence encodes CASSSRTESYEQYF.

The rearrangement links TRBV6-5 to TRBJ2-1; 11 bases match TRBD2. The CDR3 loop spans 15 amino acids. Germline-derived CDR1 and CDR2 are MNHEY and SVGAGI. V lost 6 bases and J lost 2; bases outside the gene matches: 3. The CDR3 is CASSLAGGTYNEQFF. The CDR3 DNA reads as TGTGCCAGCAGCCTAGCGGGAGGAACCTACAATGAGCAGTTCTTC.

The rearrangement joins TRBV6-5 to TRBJ2-3; tentative D call: TRBD2 (7 bases). V was cut by 2 bases and J by 5 bases, with 14 bases left in between. Germline V gives CDR1 MNHEY, CDR2 SVGAGI. This CDR3 comprises 15 residues. The CDR3 nucleotides read TGTGCCAGCAGTTACAACGGAGGGGGGGGAGATACGCAGTATTTT. It translates to CASSYNGGGGDTQYF.

This clone was detected only a few times. The J gene is TRBJ2-4, the V gene TRBV6-5; maybe TRBD1 (7 bases). This CDR3 has 14 residues. V was cut by 6 bases and J by 9 bases, with 18 bases left in between. The germline V gene encodes CDR1 MNHEY and CDR2 SVGAGI. The CDR3, as DNA: TGTGCCAGCAGACCACAGGGGACTTCAGCCATTCAGTACTTC. The encoded protein is CASRPQGTSAIQYF.

The chain combines TRBV29-1 with TRBJ2-3, with 10 nucleotides matching TRBD1. The CDR3 has 15 amino acids. CDR1 and CDR2 from the germline V gene are SQVTM and ANQGSEA. V lost 3 bases to trimming and J lost 0 bases; unmatched junction nucleotides: 3. As DNA, the CDR3 is TGCAGCGTTGAGGACAGGGGGATTAGCACAGATACGCAGTATTTT. This codes for CSVEDRGISTDTQYF.

V and J are TRBV28 and TRBJ2-1; 12 positions agree with TRBD2. Trimming cost V 5 bases and J 0 bases; bases outside gene matches: 2. Germline V gene data show CDR1 as MDHEN and CDR2 as SYDVKM. The CDR3 is 16 residues long. CDR3 coding DNA: TGTGCCAGCAGTCCGACTAGCGGGAGCTCCTACAATGAGCAGTTCTTC. Translating it yields CASSPTSGSSYNEQFF.

The chain employs TRBV5-1 and TRBJ2-7; 8 positions match TRBD1. The CDR3 consists of 14 residues. Germline CDR1 reads SGHRS; CDR2 reads YFSETQ. V shed 4 bases, J shed 2 bases, and the junction held 5 bases outside the gene matches. DNA for the CDR3: TGCGCCAGCAGCCTCCGGGACAGGCCCTACGAGCAGTACTTC. Encoded protein: CASSLRDRPYEQYF. Full variable domain (rest looked up from reference TRBV5-1 and TRBJ2-7): KAGVTQTPRYLIKTRGQQVTLSCSPISGHRSVSWYQQTPGQGLQFLFEYFSETQRNKGNFPGRFSGRQFSNSRSEMNVSTLELGDSALYLCASSLRDRPYEQYFGPGTRLTVT.